One T cell receptor (beta chain) is described in this entry. This table comes from immunoSEQ multiplex PCR, and its TCRdb copy is limited to in-frame clones, with some not included. The data contain roughly 250,000 clones, 75% to 90% of them seen just once; the ten biggest clones take up around 0.8%. The data originate from a study of blood T cell repertoires in COVID-19. Across the study: Acute-phase and convalescent COVID-19 samples originated in the United States, Italy and Spain.

This CDR3 is built from 15 residues. From germline, CDR1 is MDHEN and CDR2 SYDVKM. V lost 6 bases and J 0 bases, leaving 12 bases between the germline ends. The receptor was isolated from a man aged 30-40 years with acute or convalescent COVID-19. The source material was peripheral blood. The J gene is TRBJ1-3, the V gene TRBV28, with D uncertain. The CDR3 nucleotides read TGTGCCAGCAGGTTCGGAGGACGCTCTGGAAACACCATATATTTT. This sequence encodes CASRFGGRSGNTIYF.